This record concerns one T cell receptor beta chain sequence. The antigen remains undetermined. The study ran its PCR with 60 Vbeta and 13 Jbeta primers. Authors' processing steps: About 10 million of 80 million or so unique TCR beta chains were shared, per a later count. Produced via immunoSEQ multiplex PCR; TCRdb's table is partial and in-frame only. That table supplies the V and J calls and clone size; D and trimming were determined from the DNA. This sample has about 78,000 clones, with about two thirds found just once. The data belong to a study of cytomegalovirus exposure and HLA in healthy donors. Findings and limits, study-wide: Reportedly, diagnosis of cytomegalovirus status by the classifier showed high specificity and sensitivity. Later analysis demonstrated an association between a missense DCLRE1C variant and TCR beta V- and J-gene trimming. The authors confirmed in vitro that a few CMV-associated chains were specific for CMV antigens.

Trimming left V 6 bases short and J 1 base short, with 9 bases between. CDR3 length: 13 residues. The germline V gene has CDR1 MNHEY and CDR2 SMNVEV (reference sequence). Input material: PBMCs. The origin of this receptor is a young man in good health and CMV-seropositive. The chain recombines TRBV27 with TRBJ1-1; possibly TRBD1 for D (6 bases). Here the CDR3 reads CASSAQGNTEAFF. The CDR3 nucleotides are TGTGCCAGCAGCGCACAGGGGAACACTGAAGCTTTCTTT.